This T cell receptor (beta chain) emerged from a study of blood T cell repertoires in COVID-19. The length of the CDR3 is 15 residues. V lost 4 bases and J lost 3, with 15 bases in between. CDR1 is LGHDT and CDR2 is YNNKEL in the germline V gene (reference sequence). Sequenced by immunoSEQ multiplex PCR; TCRdb stores in-frame clones only, minus some. The table has around 230,000 clones, over 65% seen once; the top ten hold around 2.5%. The rearrangement links TRBV3-1 (or the pseudogene TRBV3-2) to TRBJ2-5, with a possible D match to TRBD1 (6 bases). The specimen sequenced was peripheral blood. This clonotype was sampled from a woman aged 65 to 85 with active or convalescent COVID-19. The CDR3 nucleotides read TGTGCCAGCAGCCCTCCCGCCCACAGGGAAGAGACCCAGTACTTC. Translation: CASSPPAHREETQYF.